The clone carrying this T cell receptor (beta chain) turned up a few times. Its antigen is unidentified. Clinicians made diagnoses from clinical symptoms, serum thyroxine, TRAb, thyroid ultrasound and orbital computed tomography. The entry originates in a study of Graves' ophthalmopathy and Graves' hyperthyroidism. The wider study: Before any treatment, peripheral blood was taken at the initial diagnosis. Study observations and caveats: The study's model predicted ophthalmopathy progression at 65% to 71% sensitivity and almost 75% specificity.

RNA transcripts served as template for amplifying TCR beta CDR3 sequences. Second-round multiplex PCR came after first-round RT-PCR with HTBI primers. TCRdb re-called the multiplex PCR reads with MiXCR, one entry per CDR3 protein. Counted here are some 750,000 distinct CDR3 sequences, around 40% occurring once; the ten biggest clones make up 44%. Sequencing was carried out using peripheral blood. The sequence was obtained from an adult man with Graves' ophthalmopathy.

CDR3 sequence (DNA): TGTGCCAGCAGCGCCCTGACAGGGGTCTATGGCTACACCTTC. Its protein is CASSALTGVYGYTF. This sequence joins TRBV5-6 and TRBJ1-2, with 8 bases fitting TRBD1. V lost 4 bases and J lost 4; bases outside the gene matches: 6. CDR3 length: 14 residues. Germline lookup yields CDR1 SGHDT and CDR2 YYEEEE. Looking up the rest from reference TRBV5-6 and TRBJ1-2 gives the full variable domain: DAGVTQSPTHLIKTRGQQVTLRCSPKSGHDTVSWYQQALGQGPQFIFQYYEEEERQRGNFPDRFSGHQFPNYSSELNVNALLLGDSALYLCASSALTGVYGYTFGSGTRLTVV.